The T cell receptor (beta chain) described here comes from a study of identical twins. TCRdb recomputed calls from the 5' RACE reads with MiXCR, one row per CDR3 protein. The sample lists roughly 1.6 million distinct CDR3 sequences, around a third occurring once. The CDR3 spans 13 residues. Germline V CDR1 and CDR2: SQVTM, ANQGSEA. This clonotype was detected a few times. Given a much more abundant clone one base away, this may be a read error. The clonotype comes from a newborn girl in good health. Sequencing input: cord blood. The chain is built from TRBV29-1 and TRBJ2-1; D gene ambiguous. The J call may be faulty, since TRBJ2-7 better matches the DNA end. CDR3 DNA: TGCAGCGCCCCCCTGAGCTCCTACAATGAGCAGTACTTC. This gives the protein CSAPLSSYNEQYF.